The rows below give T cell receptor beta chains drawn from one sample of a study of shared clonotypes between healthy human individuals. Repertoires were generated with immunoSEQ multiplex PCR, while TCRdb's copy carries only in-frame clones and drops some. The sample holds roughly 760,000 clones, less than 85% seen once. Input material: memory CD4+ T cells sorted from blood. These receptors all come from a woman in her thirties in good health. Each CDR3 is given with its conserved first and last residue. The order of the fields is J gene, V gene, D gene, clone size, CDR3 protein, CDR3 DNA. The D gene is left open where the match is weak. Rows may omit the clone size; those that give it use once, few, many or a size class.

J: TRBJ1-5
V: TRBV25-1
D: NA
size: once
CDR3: CASSEGEELNQPQHF
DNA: TGTGCCAGCAGTGAGGGGGAAGAACTAAATCAGCCCCAGCATTTT

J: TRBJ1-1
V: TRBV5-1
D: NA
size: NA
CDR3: CASSLVRNTEAFF
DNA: TGCGCCAGCAGCCTGGTACGGAACACTGAAGCTTTCTTT

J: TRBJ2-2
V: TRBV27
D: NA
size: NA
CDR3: CASSLSTSGGAGELFF
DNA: TGTGCCAGCAGTTTATCGACTAGTGGGGGCGCCGGGGAGCTGTTTTTT

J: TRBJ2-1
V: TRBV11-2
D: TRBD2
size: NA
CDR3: CASSRGGSDEQFF
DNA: TGTGCCAGCAGCCGGGGGGGCAGCGATGAGCAGTTCTTC

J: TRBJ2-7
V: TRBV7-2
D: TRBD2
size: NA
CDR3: CASSLEAGELHEQYF
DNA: TGTGCCAGCAGCTTAGAAGCGGGAGAACTCCACGAGCAGTACTTC

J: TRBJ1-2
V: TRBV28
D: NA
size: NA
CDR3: CASSLQAGTLGYTF
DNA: TGTGCCAGCAGTTTGCAGGCAGGGACGCTTGGCTACACCTTC

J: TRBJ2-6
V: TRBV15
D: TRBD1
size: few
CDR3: CATSRDRTGGAGANVLTF
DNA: TGTGCCACCAGCAGAGACAGGACAGGGGGCGCTGGGGCCAACGTCCTGACTTTC

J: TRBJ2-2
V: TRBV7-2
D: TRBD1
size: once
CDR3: CASSFPRGLGELFF
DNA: TGTGCCAGCAGCTTCCCCAGGGGGCTCGGGGAGCTGTTTTTT

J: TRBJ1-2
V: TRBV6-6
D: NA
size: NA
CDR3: CASSYRDNYGYTF
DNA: TGTGCCAGCAGTTACAGGGATAACTATGGCTACACCTTC

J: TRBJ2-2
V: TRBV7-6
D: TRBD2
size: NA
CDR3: CASSPYLLAGEAGELFF
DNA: TGTGCCAGCAGCCCTTACCTTCTAGCGGGAGAGGCCGGGGAGCTGTTTTTT